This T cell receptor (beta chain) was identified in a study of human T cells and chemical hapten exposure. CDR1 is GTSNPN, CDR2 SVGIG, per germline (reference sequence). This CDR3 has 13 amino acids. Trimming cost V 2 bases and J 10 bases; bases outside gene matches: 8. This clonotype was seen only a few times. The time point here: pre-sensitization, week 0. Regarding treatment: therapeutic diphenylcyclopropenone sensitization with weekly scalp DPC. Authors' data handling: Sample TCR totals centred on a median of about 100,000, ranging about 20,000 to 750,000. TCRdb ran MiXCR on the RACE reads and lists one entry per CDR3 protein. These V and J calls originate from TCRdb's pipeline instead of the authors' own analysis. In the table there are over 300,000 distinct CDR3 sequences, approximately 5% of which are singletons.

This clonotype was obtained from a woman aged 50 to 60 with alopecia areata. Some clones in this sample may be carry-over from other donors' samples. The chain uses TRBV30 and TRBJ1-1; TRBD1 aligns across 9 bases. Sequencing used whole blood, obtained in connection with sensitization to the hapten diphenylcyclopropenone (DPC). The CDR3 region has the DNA TGTGCCTGGAGTCGGGACAGGGAGGGCGCAGCTTTCTTT. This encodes CAWSRDREGAAFF.